This T cell receptor (beta chain) was sequenced in a study of CD8+CD57+ T cells in acquired aplastic anemia (dated by TCRdb to the late 2010s). As for the study more broadly: A mean of about 3.2 ug of DNA, ranging from roughly 0.19 to 27.4 ug, was extracted from sorted CD4+ and CD8+ cells. A CD8+CD57+ expansion meant a frequency higher than the mean frequency seen in healthy subjects.

Here is what the overall study found, with its caveats: Although under 35 CD8+ CDR3 sequences were shared by patients and controls, these sequences appeared highly expressed in patients and within the immunodominant clones of patients. No significant difference in CD8+ Simpson's diversity was found between patients and healthy controls (P=0.060).

Expansion of CD8+CD57+ cells had been shown by flow cytometry in the patients chosen for sequencing. Severe acquired aplastic anemia was diagnosed in all patients according to International Study of Aplastic Anemia and Agranulocytosis and Camitta criteria. No therapy had been received by the patients at the time of blood sampling. In this study, sorted CD4+ and CD8+ T cells from the blood of healthy subjects and of severe aplastic anemia patients had their TCR repertoires deep-sequenced. In the USA, patient enrollment took place under clinicaltrials.gov protocols 00001620, 01623167, 00001397, 00071045, 00081523 and 00961064. Ficoll-Paque density gradient centrifugation was used to isolate peripheral blood mononuclear cells. Before DNA extraction, CD4+ and CD8+ T cells were sorted with FACS or magnetic beads. As for this clonotype: Its antigen remains unidentified. Base-call qualities are not available, and no considerably larger clone is one nucleotide away.

Profiling of TCR beta VDJ combinations and CDR3 sequences used genomic DNA as the template. An Illumina HiSeq 2000 was the platform used for TCR repertoire sequencing. On the authors' methods: TRBV/TRBJ rearrangement plots, CDR3 size and DJ length profiles, and Simpson's diversity index were used to evaluate the repertoires. The most abundant DNA sequence in the deep sequencing data was taken as the immunodominant clone. CDR3 amino acid sequences were screened for sharing across subjects and compared with published repertoires and the VDJdb database. The public reads were reprocessed in TCRdb via fastp at Q25 and MiXCR, keeping in-frame beta chains. Rows merge per CDR3 protein into single entries with the most common DNA and genes. The V and J calls and clone size are TCRdb's, not the authors'. Recorded for this sample are 120,000 or so distinct CDR3 sequences; 50% to 70% of them occurred a single time. The ten largest clones capture roughly 30% of the sample.

This TCR was recovered from a human donor with aplastic anemia. The specimen sequenced was sorted CD4+, CD8+, or CD8+CD57+ T cells (not recorded which) from PBMCs.

The bases read TGTGCCAGTAGTATTGTCAGGGGGTCCTACAATGAGCAGTTCTTC. It specifies CASSIVRGSYNEQFF. The chain couples TRBV19 to TRBJ2-1; 7 bases in the middle match TRBD1. From V the trimming removes 3 bases and from J it removes 1 base, while the gene matches leave 3 bases of the junction unaccounted for. For CDR1 and CDR2, the germline V gene (reference sequence) lists LNHDA and SQIVND. Including cysteine and phenylalanine, the CDR3 has 15 amino acids. CDR3 DNA is the only sequence kept; it has 45 bases, read in frame from the first base.